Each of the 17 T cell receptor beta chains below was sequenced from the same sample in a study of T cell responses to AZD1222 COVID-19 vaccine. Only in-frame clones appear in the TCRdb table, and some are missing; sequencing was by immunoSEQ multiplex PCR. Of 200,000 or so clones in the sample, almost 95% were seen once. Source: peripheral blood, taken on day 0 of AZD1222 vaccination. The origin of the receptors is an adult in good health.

The CDR3 DNA sequence: TGTGCCAGCAGTTACCAGGGCTCCTACGAGCAGTACTTC. It codes for CASSYQGSYEQYF. The rearrangement uses TRBV6-5 and TRBJ2-7, with D tentatively TRBD1 (5 bases). Germline CDR1 and CDR2: MNHEY and SVGAGI. V was trimmed by 2 bases and J by 0 bases, leaving 5 bases between them. This CDR3 is built from 13 residues.

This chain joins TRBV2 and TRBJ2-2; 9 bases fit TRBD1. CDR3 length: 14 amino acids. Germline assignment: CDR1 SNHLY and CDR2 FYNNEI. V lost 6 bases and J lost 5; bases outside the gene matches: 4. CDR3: CASRGGTGTGELFF. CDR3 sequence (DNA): TGTGCCAGCAGGGGCGGGACAGGGACCGGGGAGCTGTTTTTT.

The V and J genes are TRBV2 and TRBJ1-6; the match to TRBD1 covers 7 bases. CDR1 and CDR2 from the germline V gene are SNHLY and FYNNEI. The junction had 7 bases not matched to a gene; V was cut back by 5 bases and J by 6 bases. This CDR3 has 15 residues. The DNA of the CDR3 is TGTGCCAGCAGTCCTTCGAGACAGGGTAATTCACCCCTCCACTTT. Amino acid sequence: CASSPSRQGNSPLHF.

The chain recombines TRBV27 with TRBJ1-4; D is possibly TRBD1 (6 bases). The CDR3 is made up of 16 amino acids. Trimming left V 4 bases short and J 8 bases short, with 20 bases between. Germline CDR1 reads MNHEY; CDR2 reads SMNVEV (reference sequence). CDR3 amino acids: CASSWAGVGGNEKLFF. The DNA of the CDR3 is TGTGCCAGCAGTTGGGCAGGGGTCGGCGGAAACGAAAAACTGTTTTTT. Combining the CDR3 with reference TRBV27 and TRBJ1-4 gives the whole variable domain EAQVTQNPRYLITVTGKKLTVTCSQNMNHEYMSWYRQDPGLGLRQIYYSMNVEVTDKGDVPEGYKVSRKEKRNFPLILESPSPNQTSLYFCASSWAGVGGNEKLFFGSGTQLSVL.

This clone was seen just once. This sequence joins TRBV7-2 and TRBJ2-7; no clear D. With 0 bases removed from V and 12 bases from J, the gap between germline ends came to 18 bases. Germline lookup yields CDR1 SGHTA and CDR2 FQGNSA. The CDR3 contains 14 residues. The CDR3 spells CASSLASWTFIGYF. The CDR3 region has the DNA TGTGCCAGCAGCTTAGCTAGCTGGACCTTTATAGGGTACTTC.

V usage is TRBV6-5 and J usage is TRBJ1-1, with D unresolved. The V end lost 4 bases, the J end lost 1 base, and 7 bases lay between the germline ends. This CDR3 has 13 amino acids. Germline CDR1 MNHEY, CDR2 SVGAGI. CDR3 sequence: CASSSVGNTEAFF. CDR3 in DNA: TGTGCCAGCAGTTCGGTAGGGAACACTGAAGCTTTCTTT.

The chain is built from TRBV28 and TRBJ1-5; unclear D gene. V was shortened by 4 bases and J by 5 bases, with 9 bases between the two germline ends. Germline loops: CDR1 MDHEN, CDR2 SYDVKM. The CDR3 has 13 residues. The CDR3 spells CASSSRGDQPQHF. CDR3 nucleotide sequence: TGTGCCAGCAGTTCTCGGGGTGATCAGCCCCAGCATTTT.

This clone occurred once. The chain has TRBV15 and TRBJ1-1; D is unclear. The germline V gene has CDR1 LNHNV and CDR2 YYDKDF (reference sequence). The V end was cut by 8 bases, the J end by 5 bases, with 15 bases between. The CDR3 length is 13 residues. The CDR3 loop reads CATRKGAGTEAFF. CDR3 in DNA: TGTGCCACCCGAAAGGGCGCGGGGACTGAAGCTTTCTTT.

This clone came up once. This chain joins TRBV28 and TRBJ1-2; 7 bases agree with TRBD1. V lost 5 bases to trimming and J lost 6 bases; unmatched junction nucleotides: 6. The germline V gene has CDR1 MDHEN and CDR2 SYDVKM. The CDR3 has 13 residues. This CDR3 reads CASSNRGTHGYTF. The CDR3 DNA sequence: TGTGCCAGCAGTAACAGGGGAACGCATGGCTACACCTTC.

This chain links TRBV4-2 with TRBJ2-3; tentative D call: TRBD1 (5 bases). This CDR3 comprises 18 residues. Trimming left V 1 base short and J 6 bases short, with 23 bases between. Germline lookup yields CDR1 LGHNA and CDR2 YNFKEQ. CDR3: CASSQVTGFGLVTDTQYF. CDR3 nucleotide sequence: TGTGCCAGCAGCCAAGTAACAGGCTTCGGTCTAGTCACGGATACGCAGTATTTT.

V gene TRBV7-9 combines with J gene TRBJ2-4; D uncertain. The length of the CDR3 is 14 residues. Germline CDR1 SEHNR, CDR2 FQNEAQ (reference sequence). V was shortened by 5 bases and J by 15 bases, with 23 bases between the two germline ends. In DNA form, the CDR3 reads TGTGCCAGCAGCAGCCCAGAAACACCTTGGACCAGGTACTTC. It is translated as CASSSPETPWTRYF.

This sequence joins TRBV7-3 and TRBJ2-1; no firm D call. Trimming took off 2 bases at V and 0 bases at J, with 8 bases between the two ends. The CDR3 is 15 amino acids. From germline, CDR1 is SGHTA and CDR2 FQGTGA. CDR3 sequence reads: CASSLVPSSYNEQFF. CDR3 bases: TGTGCCAGCAGCTTAGTCCCTAGCTCCTACAATGAGCAGTTCTTC.

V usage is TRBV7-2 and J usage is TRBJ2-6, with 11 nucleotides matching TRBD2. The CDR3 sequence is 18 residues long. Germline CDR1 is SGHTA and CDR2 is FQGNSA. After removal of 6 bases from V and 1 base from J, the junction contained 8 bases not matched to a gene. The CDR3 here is CASSPVSGRGSGANVLTF. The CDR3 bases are TGTGCCAGCAGTCCCGTTAGCGGGAGGGGGTCTGGGGCCAACGTCCTGACTTTC.

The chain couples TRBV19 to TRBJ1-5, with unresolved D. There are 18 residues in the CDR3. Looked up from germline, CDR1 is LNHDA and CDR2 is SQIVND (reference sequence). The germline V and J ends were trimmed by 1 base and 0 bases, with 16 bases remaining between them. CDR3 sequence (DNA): TGTGCCAGTAGTATAGGTCTGCGGGGAGGCTATAGCAATCAGCCCCAGCATTTT. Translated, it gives CASSIGLRGGYSNQPQHF.

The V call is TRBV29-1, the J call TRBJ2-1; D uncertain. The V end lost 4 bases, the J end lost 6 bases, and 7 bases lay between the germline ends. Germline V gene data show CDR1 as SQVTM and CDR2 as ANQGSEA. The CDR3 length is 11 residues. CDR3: CSVGLSNEQFF. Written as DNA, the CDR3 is TGCAGCGTTGGCCTTAGCAATGAGCAGTTCTTC.

CDR3 protein: CASSQAGGLSYEQYF. The DNA for the CDR3 is TGTGCCAGCAGCCAAGCGGGGGGCCTTTCCTACGAGCAGTACTTC. The chain recombines TRBV4-2 with TRBJ2-7; tentatively, D is TRBD2 (7 bases). The V end was cut by 1 base, the J end by 1 base, with 11 bases between. Germline V gene sequence: CDR1 LGHNA, CDR2 YNFKEQ. This CDR3 has 15 amino acids.

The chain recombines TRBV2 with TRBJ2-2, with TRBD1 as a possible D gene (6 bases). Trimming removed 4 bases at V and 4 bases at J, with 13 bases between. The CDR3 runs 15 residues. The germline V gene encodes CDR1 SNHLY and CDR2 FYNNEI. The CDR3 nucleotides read TGTGCCAGCAGTGCAGGGGCGGCCCTCACCGGGGAGCTGTTTTTT. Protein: CASSAGAALTGELFF.